The 6 T cell receptor beta chains below come from one sample, sequenced in a study of cytomegalovirus exposure and HLA in healthy donors. The protocol was immunoSEQ multiplex PCR, while the TCRdb copy is restricted to in-frame clones and leaves out a portion. This table holds 190,000 or so clones, around 84% found once. The source material was PBMCs. Receptor source: a woman in her 30s in good health and CMV-seropositive.

The genes are TRBV27 and TRBJ2-7, with D perhaps TRBD2 (6 bases). Trimming cost V 10 bases and J 3 bases, with 16 bases left between them. Germline CDR1 and CDR2: MNHEY and SMNVEV (reference sequence). CDR3 length: 13 residues. The DNA of the CDR3 is TGTGCCACGGCGGGACCCACACGCTACGAGCAGTACTTC. Protein: CATAGPTRYEQYF.

The V and J genes are TRBV11-3 and TRBJ2-1; 8 nucleotides match TRBD1. V dropped 1 base and J dropped 9; count of bases not matched to a gene: 5. This CDR3 is built from 14 residues. Germline V gene sequence: CDR1 SGHNT, CDR2 YENEEA. The CDR3 DNA reads as TGTGCCAGCAGCTTAGGAACAGGGGGGAGTGAGCAGTTCTTC. This codes for CASSLGTGGSEQFF.

The V and J genes are TRBV7-9 and TRBJ1-4; TRBD1 is a possible D gene (6 bases). The CDR3 covers 16 residues. CDR1 is SEHNR and CDR2 is FQNEAQ in the germline V gene (reference sequence). With 1 base removed from V and 8 bases from J, the gap between germline ends came to 17 bases. The CDR3 is CASSLVRSAGDEKLFF. CDR3 bases: TGTGCCAGCAGCTTAGTTAGGTCGGCAGGGGACGAAAAACTGTTTTTT. Together with reference TRBV7-9 and TRBJ1-4, the CDR3 gives the full variable domain: DTGVSQNPRHKITKRGQNVTFRCDPISEHNRLYWYRQTLGQGPEFLTYFQNEAQLEKSRLLSDRFSAERPKGSFSTLEIQRTEQGDSAMYLCASSLVRSAGDEKLFFGSGTQLSVL.

This clone has only one observation. CDR3: CASSLVTSGYEQYF. The CDR3 bases are TGTGCCAGCAGCTTAGTTACTAGCGGCTACGAGCAGTACTTC. The chain uses TRBV7-2 and TRBJ2-7; 8 bases map to TRBD2. This CDR3 contains 14 residues. Germline V CDR1 and CDR2: SGHTA, FQGNSA. J was trimmed by 3 bases and V by 1 base; bases with no gene match: 2.

The gene calls are TRBV27 and TRBJ2-7; unclear D gene. The CDR3 contains 13 residues. The germline V gene encodes CDR1 MNHEY and CDR2 SMNVEV (reference sequence). V was shortened by 2 bases and J by 4 bases, with 9 bases between the two germline ends. CDR3 residues: CASSLQTNYEQYF. The CDR3 DNA sequence: TGTGCCAGCAGTTTACAGACAAATTACGAGCAGTACTTC.

About this clone: One end of the junction does not line up with germline, which may come from a read error. The chain recombines TRBV6-6 with TRBJ1-2, with 10 bases identical to TRBD1. Germline CDR1 and CDR2: MNHNY and SVGAGI (reference sequence). This CDR3 spans 14 amino acids. This CDR3 reads CASIYGTGEDGYTF. The DNA for the CDR3 is TGTGCCAGCATTTACGGGACAGGGGAGGATGGCTACACCTTC.